This T cell receptor (beta chain) was documented in a study of blood T cells in healthy people across ages. With a J-beta primer mix and a sample-barcoded 5' primer, a second PCR ran roughly 6 to 11 cycles. TCRdb reprocessed the 5' RACE reads with MiXCR, giving one entry per CDR3 protein. The sample has a few hundred thousand distinct CDR3 sequences, roughly 29% seen once. Germline V gene lookup returns CDR1 ENHRY and CDR2 SYGVKD. The CDR3 contains 15 residues. Trimming cost V 5 bases and J 0 bases, with 13 bases left between them. Overall study findings and caveats: What prevented conclusive comparison of naive and antigen-experienced cells was that PBMCs were unsorted. Per-million-T-cell TCR beta diversity fell roughly linearly with age.

This clonotype has at least ten counts. Its antigen is unknown. This TCR derives from a woman in her sixties or seventies in good health. The sample consisted of blood. The genes are TRBV10-3 and TRBJ2-5, with TRBD2 as a possible D gene (6 bases). Here the CDR3 reads CAISSRDSYQETQYF. DNA for the CDR3: TGTGCCATCAGTTCCCGGGACTCCTACCAAGAGACCCAGTACTTC.